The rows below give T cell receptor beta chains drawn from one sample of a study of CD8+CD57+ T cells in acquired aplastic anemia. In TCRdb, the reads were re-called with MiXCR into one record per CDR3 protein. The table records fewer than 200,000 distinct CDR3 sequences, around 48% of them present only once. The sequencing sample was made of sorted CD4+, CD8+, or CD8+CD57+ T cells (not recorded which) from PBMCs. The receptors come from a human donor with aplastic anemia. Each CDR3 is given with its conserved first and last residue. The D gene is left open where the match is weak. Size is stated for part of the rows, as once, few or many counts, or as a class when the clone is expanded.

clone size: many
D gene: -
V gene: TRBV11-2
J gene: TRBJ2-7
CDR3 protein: CASSLLRDSFYEQYF
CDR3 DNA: TGTGCCAGCAGCTTGCTTCGGGACTCTTTCTACGAGCAGTACTTC

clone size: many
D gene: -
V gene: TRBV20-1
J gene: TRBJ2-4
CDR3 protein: CSAGVGGESIQYF
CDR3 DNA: TGCAGTGCTGGAGTGGGGGGCGAGAGCATTCAGTACTTC

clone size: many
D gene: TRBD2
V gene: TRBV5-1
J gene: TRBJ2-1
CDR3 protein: CASSPTPSGGLYNEQFF
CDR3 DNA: TGCGCCAGCAGTCCTACTCCTAGCGGGGGGTTGTACAATGAGCAGTTCTTC

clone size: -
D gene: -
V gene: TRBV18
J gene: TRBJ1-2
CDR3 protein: CASSPTGGGYTF
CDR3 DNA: TGTGCCAGCTCACCGACCGGAGGGGGCTACACCTTC

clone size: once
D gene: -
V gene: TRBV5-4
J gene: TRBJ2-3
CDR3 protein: CASSLGRRRYF
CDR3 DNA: TGTGCCAGCAGCTTAGGGCGGCGGCGGTATTTT

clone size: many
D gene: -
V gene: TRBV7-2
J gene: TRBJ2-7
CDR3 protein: CASKLWSGGQRSYEQYF
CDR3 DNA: TGTGCCAGCAAGCTATGGTCGGGGGGACAGCGCTCCTACGAGCAGTACTTC

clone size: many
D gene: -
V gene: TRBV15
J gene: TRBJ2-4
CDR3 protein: CATSRAGAPGVIQYF
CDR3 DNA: TGTGCCACCAGCAGAGCGGGGGCGCCAGGGGTCATTCAGTACTTC

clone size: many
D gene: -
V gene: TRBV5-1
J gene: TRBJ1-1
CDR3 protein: CASSSGLSEMNTEAFF
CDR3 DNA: TGCGCCAGCAGCTCGGGACTCTCGGAGATGAACACTGAAGCTTTCTTT

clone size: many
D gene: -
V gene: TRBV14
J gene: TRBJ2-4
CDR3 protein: CASSQSVRGSAKNIQYF
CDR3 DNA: TGTGCCAGCAGCCAATCAGTAAGGGGCTCAGCCAAAAACATTCAGTACTTC

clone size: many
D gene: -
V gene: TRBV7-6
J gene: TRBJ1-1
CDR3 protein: CASSFDRYEAFF
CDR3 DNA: TGTGCCAGCAGCTTTGATCGTTACGAAGCTTTCTTT

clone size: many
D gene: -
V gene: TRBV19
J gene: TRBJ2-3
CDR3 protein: CASSIDRGGTQYF
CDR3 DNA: TGTGCCAGTAGTATAGACAGGGGAGGTACGCAGTATTTT

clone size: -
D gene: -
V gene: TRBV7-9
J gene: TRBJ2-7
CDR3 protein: CASSLVAYEQYF
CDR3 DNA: TGTGCCAGCAGCTTAGTAGCTTACGAGCAGTACTTC

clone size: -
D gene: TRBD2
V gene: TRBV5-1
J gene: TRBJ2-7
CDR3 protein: CASSWGLAGEQYF
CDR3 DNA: TGCGCCAGCAGCTGGGGACTAGCGGGAGAGCAGTACTTC

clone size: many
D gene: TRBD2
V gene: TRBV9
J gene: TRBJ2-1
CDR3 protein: CASSGLAGGNNEQFF
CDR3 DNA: TGTGCCAGCAGCGGGCTAGCGGGGGGTAACAATGAGCAGTTCTTC

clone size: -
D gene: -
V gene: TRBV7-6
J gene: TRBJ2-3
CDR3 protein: CASSSAGPEDTQYF
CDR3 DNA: TGTGCCAGCAGCTCGGCGGGGCCGGAGGATACGCAGTATTTT

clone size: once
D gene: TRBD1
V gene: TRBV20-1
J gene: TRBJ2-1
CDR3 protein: CSARDPGQGTYNEQFF
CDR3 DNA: TGCAGTGCTAGAGATCCGGGACAGGGGACCTACAATGAGCAGTTCTTC

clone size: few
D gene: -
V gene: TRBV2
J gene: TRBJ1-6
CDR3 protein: CASTPRRAGNSPLHF
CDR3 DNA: TGTGCCAGCACACCCCGGAGGGCAGGTAATTCACCCCTCCACTTT

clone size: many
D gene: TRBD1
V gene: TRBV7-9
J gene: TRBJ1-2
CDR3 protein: CASSPGGTQPLNYGYTF
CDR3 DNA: TGTGCCAGCAGCCCAGGGGGCACACAGCCTCTTAACTATGGCTACACCTTC

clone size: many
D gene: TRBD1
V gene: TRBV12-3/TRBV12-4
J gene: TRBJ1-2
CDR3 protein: CASSLGTGNYGYTF
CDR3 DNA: TGTGCCAGCAGTTTGGGGACAGGGAACTATGGCTACACCTTC

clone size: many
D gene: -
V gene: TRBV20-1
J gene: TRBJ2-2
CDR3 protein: CSATRRRGGTGELFF
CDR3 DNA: TGCAGTGCGACAAGGCGTAGGGGAGGCACCGGGGAGCTGTTTTTT

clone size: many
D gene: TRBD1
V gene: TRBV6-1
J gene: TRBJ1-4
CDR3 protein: CASRIIQGGGGKLFF
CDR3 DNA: TGTGCCAGCAGGATCATCCAGGGGGGGGGAGGAAAACTGTTTTTT

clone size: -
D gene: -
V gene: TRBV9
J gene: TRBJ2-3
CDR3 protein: CASSVARERDTQYF
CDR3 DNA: TGTGCCAGCAGCGTAGCTAGAGAGCGGGATACGCAGTATTTT

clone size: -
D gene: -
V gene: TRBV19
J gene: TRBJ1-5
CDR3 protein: CASSTPGGGRSQPQHF
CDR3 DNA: TGTGCCAGTAGTACCCCAGGCGGGGGTAGGAGTCAGCCCCAGCATTTT

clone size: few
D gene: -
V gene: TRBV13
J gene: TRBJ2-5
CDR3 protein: CASSNPAPAAWYQETQYF
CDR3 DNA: TGTGCCAGCAGTAACCCAGCTCCCGCCGCCTGGTACCAAGAGACCCAGTACTTC